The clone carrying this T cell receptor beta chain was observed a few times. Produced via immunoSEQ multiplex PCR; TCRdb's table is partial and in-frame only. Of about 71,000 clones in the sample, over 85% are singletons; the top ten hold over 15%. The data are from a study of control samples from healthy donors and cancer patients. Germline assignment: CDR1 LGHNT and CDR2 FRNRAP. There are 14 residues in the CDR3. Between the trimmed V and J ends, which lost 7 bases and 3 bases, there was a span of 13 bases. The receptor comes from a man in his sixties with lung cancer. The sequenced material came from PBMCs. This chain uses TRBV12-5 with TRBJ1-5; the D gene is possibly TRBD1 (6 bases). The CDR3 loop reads CASEGGTVNQPQHF. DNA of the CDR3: TGTGCTAGTGAGGGGGGCACGGTCAATCAGCCCCAGCATTTT.